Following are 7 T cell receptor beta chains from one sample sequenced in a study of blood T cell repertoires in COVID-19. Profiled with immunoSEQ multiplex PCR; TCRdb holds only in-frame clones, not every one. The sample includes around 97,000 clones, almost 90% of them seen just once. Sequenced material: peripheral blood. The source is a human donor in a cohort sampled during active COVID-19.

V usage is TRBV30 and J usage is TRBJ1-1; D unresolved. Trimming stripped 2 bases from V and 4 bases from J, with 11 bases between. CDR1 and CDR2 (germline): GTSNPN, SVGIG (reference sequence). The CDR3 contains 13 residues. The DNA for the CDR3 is TGTGCCTGGAGTAAGAGTGAGAGCACTGAAGCTTTCTTT. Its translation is CAWSKSESTEAFF.

This CDR3 is CASSSGAGYGYTF. CDR3 nucleotide sequence: TGTGCCAGCAGCTCAGGGGCCGGCTATGGCTACACCTTC. The V call is TRBV7-6, the J call TRBJ1-2; D perhaps matches TRBD1 (6 bases). The CDR3 is 13 amino acids. Trimming removed 4 bases from V and 4 bases from J, with 10 bases in between. Looked up from germline, CDR1 is SGHVS and CDR2 is FNYEAQ.

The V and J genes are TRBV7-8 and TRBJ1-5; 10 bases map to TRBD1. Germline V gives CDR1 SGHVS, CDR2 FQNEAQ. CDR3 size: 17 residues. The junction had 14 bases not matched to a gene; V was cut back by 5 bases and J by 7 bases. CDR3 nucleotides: TGTGCCAGCAGCCGTATTGGGACGGGACAGGGGAGGCAGCCCCAGCATTTT. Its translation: CASSRIGTGQGRQPQHF.

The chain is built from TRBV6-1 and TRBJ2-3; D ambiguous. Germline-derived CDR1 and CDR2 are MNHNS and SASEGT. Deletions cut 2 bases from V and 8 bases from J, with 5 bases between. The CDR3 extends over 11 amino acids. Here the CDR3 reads CASSEIVTQYF. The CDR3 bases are TGTGCCAGCAGTGAAATAGTTACGCAGTATTTT.

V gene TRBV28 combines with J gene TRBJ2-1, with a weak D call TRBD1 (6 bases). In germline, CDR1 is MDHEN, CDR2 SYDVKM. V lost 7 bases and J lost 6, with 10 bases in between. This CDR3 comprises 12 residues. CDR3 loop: CASTTGFNEQFF. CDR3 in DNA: TGTGCCAGCACGACAGGTTTCAATGAGCAGTTCTTC.

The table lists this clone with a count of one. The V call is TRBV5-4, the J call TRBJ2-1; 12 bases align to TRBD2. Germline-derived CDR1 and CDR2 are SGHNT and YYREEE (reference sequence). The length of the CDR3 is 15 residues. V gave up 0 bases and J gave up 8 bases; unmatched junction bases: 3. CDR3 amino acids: CASSLGGLAGYEQFF. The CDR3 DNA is TGTGCCAGCAGCTTGGGAGGACTAGCGGGATATGAGCAGTTCTTC. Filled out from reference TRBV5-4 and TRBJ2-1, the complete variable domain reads ETGVTQSPTHLIKTRGQQVTLRCSSQSGHNTVSWYQQALGQGPQFIFQYYREEENGRGNFPPRFSGLQFPNYSSELNVNALELDDSALYLCASSLGGLAGYEQFFGPGTRLTVL.

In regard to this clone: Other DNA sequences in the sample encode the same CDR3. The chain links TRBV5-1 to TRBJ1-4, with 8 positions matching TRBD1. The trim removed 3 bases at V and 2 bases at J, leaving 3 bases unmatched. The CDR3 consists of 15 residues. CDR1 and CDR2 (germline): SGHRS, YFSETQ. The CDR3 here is CASSSQGATNEKLFF. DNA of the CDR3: TGCGCCAGCAGCTCCCAGGGGGCCACTAATGAAAAACTGTTTTTT.